This T cell receptor (beta chain) comes out of a study of vaccination and CD4 T cells after COVID-19. An Oncomine TCR Beta short-read assay was used to sequence the DNA from cultured CD4+ T cells. TCRdb called the PCR reads again in MiXCR, with one record for every CDR3 protein. The sample lists around 18,000 distinct CDR3 sequences; about three quarters were seen once. As for treatment: roughly 10-day PBMC culture with coronavirus spike peptide pools or control peptides (ViraFEST assay). This clonotype was seen once. What it recognizes is unknown. In germline, CDR1 is DFQATT, CDR2 SNEGSKA (reference sequence). J was trimmed by 8 bases and V by 2 bases; bases with no gene match: 16. The CDR3 covers 16 residues.

The clonotype originates from a human donor who had recovered from COVID-19. Material: CD4+ T cells from blood, cultured in vitro. The V call is TRBV20-1, the J call TRBJ1-2; 8 bases are shared with TRBD1. CDR3 sequence (DNA): TGCAGTGCTAGAACATCAGGGGGCGCAGACAAACTAGGCTACACCTTC. It translates to CSARTSGGADKLGYTF.